A single sample is the source of the 10 T cell receptor beta chains below, sequenced in a study of T cells in Graves' hyperthyroidism and ophthalmopathy. RNA transcripts served as the template for amplifying TCR beta CDR3 regions. HTBI primers were employed in a first-round RT-PCR of the TCR CDR3. TCRdb fed the multiplex PCR reads into MiXCR, producing one record per CDR3 protein. Of roughly 350,000 distinct CDR3 sequences listed, roughly 13% are singletons. Sequencing used blood. The receptors originated from a woman in her 40s with Graves' ophthalmopathy.

The V call is TRBV4-1, the J call TRBJ1-2; D call uncertain. The germline CDR1 and CDR2 sequences are MGHRA and YSYEKL. The CDR3 extends over 17 amino acids. V lost 0 bases and J 3 bases, leaving 17 bases between the germline ends. This chain's CDR3 is CASSQDLEGLVDYGYTF. DNA for the CDR3: TGCGCCAGCAGCCAAGATCTCGAGGGATTGGTCGACTATGGCTACACCTTC.

This clonotype appeared many times. This chain joins TRBV10-3 and TRBJ2-1, with 9 positions matching TRBD2. Trimming at V came to 4 bases and at J to 1 base, leaving 5 bases not matched to a gene. CDR3 size: 16 residues. The V gene's germline CDR1 is ENHRY and CDR2 SYGVKD. The CDR3 nucleotides read TGTGCCATCAGTGCATTAGCGGGGGCGTCCTACAATGAGCAGTTCTTC. Encoded protein: CAISALAGASYNEQFF.

The rearrangement uses TRBV28 and TRBJ2-7; 9 bases are a match to TRBD2. CDR1 is MDHEN and CDR2 is SYDVKM in the germline V gene. Unmatched junction bases numbered 17, after V lost 8 bases and J lost 0 bases. The CDR3 spans 18 residues. The CDR3 sequence: CASSPASPGAGGSYEQYF. CDR3 DNA: TGTGCCAGCTCACCAGCCTCCCCGGGAGCGGGGGGCTCCTACGAGCAGTACTTC. Complete variable domain (other parts from reference TRBV28 and TRBJ2-7): DVKVTQSSRYLVKRTGEKVFLECVQDMDHENMFWYRQDPGLGLRLIYFSYDVKMKEKGDIPEGYSVSREKKERFSLILESASTNQTSMYLCASSPASPGAGGSYEQYFGPGTRLTVT.

The chain recombines TRBV7-2 with TRBJ1-6, with D perhaps TRBD1 (6 bases). V gave up 1 base and J gave up 1 base, with 11 bases separating them. This CDR3 contains 17 residues. The V gene's germline CDR1 is SGHTA and CDR2 FQGNSA. The CDR3 loop is CASSLDPRGSYNSPLHF. The CDR3, as DNA: TGTGCCAGCAGCTTAGACCCCAGGGGTTCCTATAATTCACCCCTCCACTTT.

As regards this clonotype: This CDR3 is missing its conserved last phenylalanine or tryptophan, likely due to a read error. The chain has TRBV3-1 and TRBJ2-5, with a weak D call TRBD2 (5 bases). This CDR3 comprises 14 residues. The V gene's germline CDR1 is LGHDT and CDR2 YNNKEL (reference sequence). Deletions cut 0 bases from V and 5 bases from J, with 10 bases between. This chain's CDR3 is CASSQDSERETQYL. The DNA for the CDR3 is TGTGCCAGCAGCCAAGATTCGGAGCGGGAGACCCAGTACCTC.

The chain uses TRBV30 and TRBJ2-3; D unresolved. The germline V and J ends were trimmed by 4 bases and 1 base, with 3 bases remaining between them. Germline values: CDR1 GTSNPN, CDR2 SVGIG (reference sequence). This CDR3 is built from 11 residues. CDR3 coding DNA: TGTGCCTGGATCGGCACAGATACGCAGTATTTT. This codes for CAWIGTDTQYF.

This clonotype has a count of ten or more. The J gene is TRBJ2-2, the V gene TRBV19; weak D call: TRBD2 (5 bases). The V and J ends lost 11 bases and 4 bases respectively, with 17 bases between them. CDR1 LNHDA and CDR2 SQIVND come from the germline V gene (reference sequence). This CDR3 has 14 residues. The CDR3 sequence is CAGRDTAGTGELFF. As DNA, the CDR3 is TGTGCCGGACGAGACACGGCGGGCACCGGGGAGCTGTTTTTT.

This clonotype occurred a few times. The chain uses TRBV5-1 and TRBJ2-3; 13 bases line up with TRBD2. The CDR3 loop spans 16 amino acids. J lost 2 bases, V lost 1 base, and 1 base had no gene match. Germline CDR1 reads SGHRS; CDR2 reads YFSETQ. CDR3 in amino acids: CASSLTSGGATDTQYF. CDR3 bases: TGCGCCAGCAGCTTGACTAGCGGGGGGGCCACAGATACGCAGTATTTT.

This clonotype showed up many times. The chain recombines TRBV2 with TRBJ2-7; TRBD2 matches 10 bases. Germline CDR1 reads SNHLY; CDR2 reads FYNNEI. Unmatched junction bases numbered 7, after V lost 6 bases and J lost 2 bases. The CDR3 is 15 amino acids. The CDR3 sequence: CASRFPGLATYEQYF. The CDR3 DNA reads as TGTGCCAGCAGGTTCCCGGGACTAGCGACCTACGAGCAGTACTTC.

This clonotype was seen more than once but under ten times. In DNA, the CDR3 is TGTGCCAGCAGTCAGGGGACAAACTACGAGCAGTACTTC. Translated: CASSQGTNYEQYF. This chain uses TRBV12-3 or TRBV12-4 with TRBJ2-7; the D gene is possibly TRBD1 (6 bases). Trimming removed 5 bases at V and 3 bases at J, with 11 bases between. This CDR3 is 13 amino acids long.